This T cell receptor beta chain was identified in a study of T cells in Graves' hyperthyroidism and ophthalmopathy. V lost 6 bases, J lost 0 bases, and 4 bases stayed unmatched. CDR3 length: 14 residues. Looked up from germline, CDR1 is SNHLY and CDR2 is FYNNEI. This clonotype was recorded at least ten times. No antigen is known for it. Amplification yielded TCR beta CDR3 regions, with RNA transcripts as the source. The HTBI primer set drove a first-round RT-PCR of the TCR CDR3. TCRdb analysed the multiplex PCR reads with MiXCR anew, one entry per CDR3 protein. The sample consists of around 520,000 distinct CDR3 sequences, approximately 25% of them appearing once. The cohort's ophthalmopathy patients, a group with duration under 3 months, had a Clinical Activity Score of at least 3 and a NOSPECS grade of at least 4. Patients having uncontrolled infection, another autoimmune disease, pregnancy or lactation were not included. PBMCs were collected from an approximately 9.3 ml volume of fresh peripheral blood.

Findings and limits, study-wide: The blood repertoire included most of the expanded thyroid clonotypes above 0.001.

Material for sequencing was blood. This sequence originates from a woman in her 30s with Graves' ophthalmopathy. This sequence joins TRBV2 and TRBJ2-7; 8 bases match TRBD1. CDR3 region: CASSADRVSYEQYF. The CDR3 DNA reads TGTGCCAGCAGCGCGGACAGGGTCTCCTACGAGCAGTACTTC.